This T cell receptor beta chain emerged from a study of blood T cell repertoires in COVID-19. Study context: Sources were T cells, B-cell-depleted T cells, or PBMCs; the material itself was cDNA or gDNA.

Original methodology: Estimates of nucleated cell counts were drawn from the amplification of reference gene primers. Using immunoSEQ multiplex PCR, the repertoire was profiled, and TCRdb retains in-frame clones only, with some absent. The V and J calls and clone size are taken from that table; D and trimming were inferred from the DNA. This sample has about 270,000 clones, with roughly 85% found just once. The CDR3 contains 17 residues. Germline V gene lookup returns CDR1 SEHNR and CDR2 FQNEAQ (reference sequence). Trimming took 5 bases from V and 6 from J; bases not matched to a gene: 13. Recruits, aged roughly 18 to 95 years, lived in approximately 26 US areas. Grouping used clinical history reported by participants in a survey and questionnaire.

The TCR originated in a woman aged 45-65 years with acute COVID-19. The chain recombines TRBV7-9 with TRBJ2-1; 10 bases agree with TRBD2. The sample taken for sequencing was PBMCs or T cells enriched from blood (not recorded which). CDR3 in amino acids: CASSQAGGPRPSNEQFF. In nucleotides, the CDR3 is TGTGCCAGCAGCCAAGCGGGGGGGCCTAGACCCAGCAATGAGCAGTTCTTC.